This T cell receptor beta chain was identified during a study of breast tumors, draining lymph nodes, adjacent tissues. Findings and caveats of the study: Tumor T cell lymph node origin was a supported hypothesis, not proven. Compared with lymph nodes, tumors were less diverse; compared with nontumor tissue, more. Most tumor T cells seemingly derive from lymph node, then expand in tumor.

TCRdb ran MiXCR on the multiplex PCR reads and lists one entry per CDR3 protein. The table includes roughly 130,000 distinct CDR3 sequences, less than 20% detected once. The CDR3 is made up of 13 amino acids. Germline CDR1 and CDR2: MNHNS and SASEGT. Trimming removed 8 bases at V and 7 bases at J, with 17 bases between. The lymph nodes were axillary draining lymph nodes from breast cancer patients. Turning to this clonotype: Antigen: not known. This sequence may be a read error, since a much larger clone differs from it by one base.

This TCR was sampled from a female donor with breast cancer. Some clones in this sample may be carry-over from other donors' samples. The sample taken for sequencing was axillary lymph node tissue. The chain carries TRBV6-1 and TRBJ1-2, with D possibly being TRBD1 (6 bases). The CDR3 region has the DNA TGTGCCAGCGGGACAAGGGGTTATATTGGCTACACCTTC. Encoded protein: CASGTRGYIGYTF.